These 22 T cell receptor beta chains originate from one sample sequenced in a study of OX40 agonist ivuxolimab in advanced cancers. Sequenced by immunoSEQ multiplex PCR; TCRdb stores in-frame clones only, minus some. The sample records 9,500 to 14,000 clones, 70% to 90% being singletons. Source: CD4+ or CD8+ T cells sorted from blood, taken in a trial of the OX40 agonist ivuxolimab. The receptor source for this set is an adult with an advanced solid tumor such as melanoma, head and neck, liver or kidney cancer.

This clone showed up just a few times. CDR3 DNA sequence: TGCGCCAGCAGCCAAGATTATACGGGGGCGGGGACCCAGTACTTC. Translation gives CASSQDYTGAGTQYF. V and J are TRBV4-3 and TRBJ2-5; D is tentatively TRBD1 or TRBD2 (6 bases each). V was cut by 0 bases and J by 7 bases, with 15 bases left in between. From germline, CDR1 is LGHNA and CDR2 YSLEER. The CDR3 spans 15 residues.

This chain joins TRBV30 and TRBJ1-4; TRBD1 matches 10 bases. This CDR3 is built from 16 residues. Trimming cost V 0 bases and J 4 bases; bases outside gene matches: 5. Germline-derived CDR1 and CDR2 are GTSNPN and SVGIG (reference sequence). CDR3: CAWSVGDRGFNEKLFF. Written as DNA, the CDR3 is TGTGCCTGGAGTGTAGGGGACAGGGGTTTTAATGAAAAACTGTTTTTT.

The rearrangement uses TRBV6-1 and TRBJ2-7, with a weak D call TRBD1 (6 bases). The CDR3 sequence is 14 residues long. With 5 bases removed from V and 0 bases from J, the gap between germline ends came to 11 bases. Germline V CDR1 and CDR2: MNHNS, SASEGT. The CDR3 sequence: CASSSGVGSYEQYF. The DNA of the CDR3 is TGTGCCAGCAGTTCAGGGGTGGGCTCCTACGAGCAGTACTTC.

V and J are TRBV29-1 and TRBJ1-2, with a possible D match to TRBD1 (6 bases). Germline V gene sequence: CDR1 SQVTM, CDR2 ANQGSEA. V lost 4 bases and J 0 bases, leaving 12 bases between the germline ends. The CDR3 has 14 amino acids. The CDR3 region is CSVAPQGSNYGYTF. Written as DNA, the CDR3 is TGCAGCGTTGCTCCACAGGGATCTAACTATGGCTACACCTTC. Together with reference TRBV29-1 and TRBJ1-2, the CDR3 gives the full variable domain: SAVISQKPSRDICQRGTSLTIQCQVDSQVTMMFWYRQQPGQSLTLIATANQGSEATYESGFVIDKFPISRPNLTFSTLTVSNMSPEDSSIYLCSVAPQGSNYGYTFGSGTRLTVV.

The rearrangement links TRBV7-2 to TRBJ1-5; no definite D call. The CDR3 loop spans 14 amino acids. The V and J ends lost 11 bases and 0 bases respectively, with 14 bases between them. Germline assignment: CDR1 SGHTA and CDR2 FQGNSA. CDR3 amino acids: CASGSGFSNQPQHF. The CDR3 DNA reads TGTGCCTCCGGGTCGGGGTTTAGCAATCAGCCCCAGCATTTT.

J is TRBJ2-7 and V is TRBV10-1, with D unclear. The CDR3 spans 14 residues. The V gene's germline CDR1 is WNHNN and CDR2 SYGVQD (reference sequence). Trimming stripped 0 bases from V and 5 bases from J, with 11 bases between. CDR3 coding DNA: TGCGCCAGCAGTGAGTCCATATCCAGCCACGAGCAGTACTTC. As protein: CASSESISSHEQYF.

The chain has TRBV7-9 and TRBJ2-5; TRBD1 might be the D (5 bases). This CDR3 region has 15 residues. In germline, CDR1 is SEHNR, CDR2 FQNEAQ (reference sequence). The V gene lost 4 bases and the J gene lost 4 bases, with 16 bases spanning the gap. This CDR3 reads CASSSPPGKGETQYF. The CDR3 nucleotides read TGTGCCAGCAGCTCCCCCCCAGGGAAGGGAGAGACCCAGTACTTC.

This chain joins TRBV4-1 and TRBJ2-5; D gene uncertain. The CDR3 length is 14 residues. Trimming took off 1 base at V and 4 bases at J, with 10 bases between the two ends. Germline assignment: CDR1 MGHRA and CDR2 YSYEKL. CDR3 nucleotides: TGCGCCAGCAGCCAAGTTGCACTCGGAGAGACCCAGTACTTC. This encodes CASSQVALGETQYF.

DNA of the CDR3: TGTGCCAGCAGCTTGACGGGACAGGGCACCTTGAACACTGAAGCTTTCTTT. Residues: CASSLTGQGTLNTEAFF. The rearrangement links TRBV5-8 to TRBJ1-1; 9 bases match TRBD1. CDR1 is SGHTS and CDR2 is YDEGEE in the germline V gene. J lost 0 bases, V lost 1 base, and 7 bases had no gene match. There are 17 residues in the CDR3.

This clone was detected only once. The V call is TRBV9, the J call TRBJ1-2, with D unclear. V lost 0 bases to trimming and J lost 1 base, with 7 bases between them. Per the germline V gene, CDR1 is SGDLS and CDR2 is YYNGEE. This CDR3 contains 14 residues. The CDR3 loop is CASSVDGLNYGYTF. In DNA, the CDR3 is TGTGCCAGCAGCGTAGATGGTCTTAACTATGGCTACACCTTC.

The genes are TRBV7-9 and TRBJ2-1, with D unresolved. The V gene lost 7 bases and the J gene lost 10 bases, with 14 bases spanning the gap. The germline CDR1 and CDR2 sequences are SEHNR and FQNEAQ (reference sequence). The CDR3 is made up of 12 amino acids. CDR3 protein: CASTAVLGEQFF. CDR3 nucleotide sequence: TGTGCCAGCACCGCTGTTTTAGGGGAGCAGTTCTTC.

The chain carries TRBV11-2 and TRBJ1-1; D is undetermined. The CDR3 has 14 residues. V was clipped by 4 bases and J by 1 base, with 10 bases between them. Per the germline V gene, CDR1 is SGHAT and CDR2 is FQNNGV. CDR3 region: CASSSALGNTEAFF. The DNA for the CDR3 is TGTGCCAGCAGCTCTGCCCTCGGGAACACTGAAGCTTTCTTT.

The CDR3 spells CASSLLNNSPLHF. CDR3 nucleotide sequence: TGTGCCAGCAGTTTACTCAATAATTCACCCCTCCACTTT. This sequence joins TRBV27 and TRBJ1-6; D unresolved. The CDR3 is 13 amino acids. Germline V gene sequence: CDR1 MNHEY, CDR2 SMNVEV (reference sequence). The germline V and J ends were trimmed by 2 bases and 5 bases, with 4 bases remaining between them.

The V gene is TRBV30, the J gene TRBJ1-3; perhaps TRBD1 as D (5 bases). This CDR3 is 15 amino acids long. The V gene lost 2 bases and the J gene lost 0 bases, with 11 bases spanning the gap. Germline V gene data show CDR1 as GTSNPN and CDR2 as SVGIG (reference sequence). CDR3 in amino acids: CAWSLGDSSGNTIYF. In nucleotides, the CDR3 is TGTGCCTGGAGTTTGGGGGATAGCTCTGGAAACACCATATATTTT. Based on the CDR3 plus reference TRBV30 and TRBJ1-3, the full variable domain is SQTIHQWPATLVQPVGSPLSLECTVEGTSNPNLYWYRQAAGRGLQLLFYSVGIGQISSEVPQNLSASRPQDRQFILSSKKLLLSDSGFYLCAWSLGDSSGNTIYFGEGSWLTVV.

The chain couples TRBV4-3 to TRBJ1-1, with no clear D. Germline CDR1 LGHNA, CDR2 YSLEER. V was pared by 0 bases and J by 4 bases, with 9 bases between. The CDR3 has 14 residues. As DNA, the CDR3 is TGCGCCAGCAGCCAAGATCTGGGTGCCACTGAAGCTTTCTTT. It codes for CASSQDLGATEAFF.

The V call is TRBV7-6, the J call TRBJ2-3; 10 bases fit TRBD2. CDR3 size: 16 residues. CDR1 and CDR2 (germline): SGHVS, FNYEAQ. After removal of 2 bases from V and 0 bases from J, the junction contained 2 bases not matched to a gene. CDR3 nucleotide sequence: TGTGCCAGCAGCTTATTTAGCGGGGGGAGCACAGATACGCAGTATTTT. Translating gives CASSLFSGGSTDTQYF.

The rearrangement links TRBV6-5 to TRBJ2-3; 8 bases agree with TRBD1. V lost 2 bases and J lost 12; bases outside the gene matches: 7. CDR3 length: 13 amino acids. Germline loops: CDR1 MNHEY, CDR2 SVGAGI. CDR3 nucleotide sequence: TGTGCCAGCAGTTACGACAGGGGAGCAGAACAGTATTTT. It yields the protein CASSYDRGAEQYF.

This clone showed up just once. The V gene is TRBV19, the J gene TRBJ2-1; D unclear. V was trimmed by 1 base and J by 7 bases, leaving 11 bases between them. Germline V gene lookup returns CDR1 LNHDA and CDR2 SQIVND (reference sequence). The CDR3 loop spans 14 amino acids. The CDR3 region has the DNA TGTGCCAGTAGTATAGGGGCTCCTTGGAATGAGCAGTTCTTC. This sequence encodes CASSIGAPWNEQFF.

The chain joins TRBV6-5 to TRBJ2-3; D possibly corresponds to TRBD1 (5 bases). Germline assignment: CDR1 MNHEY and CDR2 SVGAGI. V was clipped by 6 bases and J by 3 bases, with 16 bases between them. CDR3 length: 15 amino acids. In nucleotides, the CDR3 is TGTGCCAGCAGCCCTGGGGCCAAACCGACAGATACGCAGTATTTT. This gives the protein CASSPGAKPTDTQYF.

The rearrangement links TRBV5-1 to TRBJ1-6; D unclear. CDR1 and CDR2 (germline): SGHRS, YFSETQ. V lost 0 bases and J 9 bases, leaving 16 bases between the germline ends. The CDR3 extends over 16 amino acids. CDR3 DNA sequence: TGCGCCAGCAGCTTGGCGATGGCGAGTTTTGGTTCACCCCTCCACTTT. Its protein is CASSLAMASFGSPLHF.

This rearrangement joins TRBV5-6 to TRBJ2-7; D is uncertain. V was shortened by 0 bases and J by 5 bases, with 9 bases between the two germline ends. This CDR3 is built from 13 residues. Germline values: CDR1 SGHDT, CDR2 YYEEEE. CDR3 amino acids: CASSLGGAHEQYF. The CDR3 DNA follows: TGTGCCAGCAGCTTGGGTGGCGCGCACGAGCAGTACTTC.

The DNA of the CDR3 is TGCGCCAGCAGCTTGGATTTCGGGACAGGGAGCAAAAACATTCAGTACTTC. Encoded protein: CASSLDFGTGSKNIQYF. V is TRBV5-1 and J is TRBJ2-4; 9 nucleotides match TRBD1. The CDR3 sequence is 17 residues long. Germline lookup yields CDR1 SGHRS and CDR2 YFSETQ. V lost 0 bases, J lost 3 bases, and 7 bases stayed unmatched. The full variable domain, in which reference TRBV5-1 and TRBJ2-4 provide the parts outside the CDR3, is KAGVTQTPRYLIKTRGQQVTLSCSPISGHRSVSWYQQTPGQGLQFLFEYFSETQRNKGNFPGRFSGRQFSNSRSEMNVSTLELGDSALYLCASSLDFGTGSKNIQYFGAGTRLSVL.